This T cell receptor (beta chain) was captured by sequencing in a study of T cell repertoires in ileal Crohn's disease. Germline CDR1 reads SGHTA; CDR2 reads FQGNSA. The CDR3 is 13 residues long. V was pared by 7 bases and J by 0 bases, with 9 bases between. Time point: neoterminal ileum biopsy at postoperative endoscopy, about 6 months after surgery. Profiling relied on immunoSEQ multiplex PCR, and the TCRdb table lists in-frame clones only, not all of them. The table has some 5,400 clones, under 75% seen once. The TCR comes from an adult with Crohn's disease. What was sequenced was ileal tissue. The chain is built from TRBV7-2 and TRBJ1-1; a weak D match, TRBD1 (6 bases). This chain's CDR3 is CASNGQMNTEAFF. CDR3 DNA sequence: TGTGCCAGCAACGGACAGATGAACACTGAAGCTTTCTTT.